The T cell receptor beta chain under discussion was sequenced for a study of blood T cell repertoires in COVID-19. Study summary: Some COVID-19 samples were acute and others convalescent; all came from the United States, Italy and Spain. PBMCs, B-cell-depleted T cells, or T cells provided the cDNA or gDNA that made up the material.

Between the trimmed V and J ends, which lost 3 bases and 0 bases, there was a span of 8 bases. This CDR3 contains 14 residues. Germline V gives CDR1 LGHDT, CDR2 YNNKEL (reference sequence). The repertoire was sequenced with immunoSEQ multiplex PCR; TCRdb's copy has only in-frame clones and lacks some. The sample includes some 150,000 clones, roughly nine tenths of them seen just once. The Seattle patients, enrolled during active infection, were followed longitudinally. The TCR originated in a woman aged 55-70 years with COVID-19, enrolled during active disease. Material: peripheral blood. This sequence joins TRBV3-1 (or the pseudogene TRBV3-2) and TRBJ1-1; possibly TRBD1 for D (6 bases). The CDR3 loop is CASSQAGVNTEAFF. The CDR3, as DNA: TGTGCCAGCAGCCAGGCAGGGGTGAACACTGAAGCTTTCTTT.